The rows below give T cell receptor beta chains drawn from one sample of a study of blood T cell repertoires in COVID-19. Produced via immunoSEQ multiplex PCR; TCRdb's table is partial and in-frame only. Among around 300,000 clones listed, approximately 88% were seen once. Specimen: PBMCs or T cells enriched from blood (not recorded which). The receptor source for this set is a young man who had recovered from COVID-19. The CDR3 runs from the conserved cysteine through the conserved F or W. D genes are given only for firm matches. The listing skips clone size in some rows; elsewhere it reads once, few, many or a size class.

j_call,clone_size,v_call,d_call,cdr3_aa,cdr3_nt
TRBJ2-7,.,TRBV7-5,.,CARSCNRVTGCHEQYF,TGTGCCAGAAGCTGTAATCGGGTCACAGGGTGCCACGAGCAGTACTTC
TRBJ2-7,.,TRBV5-1,.,CASSSWTSSYEQYF,TGCGCCAGCAGCTCCTGGACATCATCCTACGAGCAGTACTTC
TRBJ2-7,.,TRBV5-1,TRBD2,CASSPAASGGAEGEQYF,TGCGCCAGCAGCCCGGCAGCTAGCGGGGGGGCGGAAGGCGAGCAGTACTTC
TRBJ1-2,.,TRBV2,.,CASRKDSYGYTF,TGTGCCAGCAGGAAGGACAGCTATGGCTACACCTTC
TRBJ2-7,.,TRBV19,.,CASMAAGSYEQYF,TGTGCCAGTATGGCCGCGGGGTCATACGAGCAGTACTTC
TRBJ1-1,.,TRBV6-5,TRBD1,CASSLDRVRVNTEAFF,TGTGCCAGCAGTTTGGACAGGGTCAGGGTGAACACTGAAGCTTTCTTT
TRBJ2-3,.,TRBV12-3/TRBV12-4,TRBD2,CASKLAGTDTQYF,TGTGCCAGCAAACTAGCGGGCACAGATACGCAGTATTTT
TRBJ2-7,.,TRBV2,TRBD2,CASSGGGDYEQYF,TGTGCCAGCAGTGGCGGGGGTGACTACGAGCAGTACTTC
TRBJ2-7,.,TRBV5-1,.,CASSQTVPSYEQYF,TGCGCCAGCAGCCAGACAGTACCTTCCTACGAGCAGTACTTC
TRBJ2-5,.,TRBV28,.,CASSLRQAQETQYF,TGTGCCAGCAGTCTCCGGCAGGCTCAAGAGACCCAGTACTTC
TRBJ2-7,.,TRBV28,.,CASKNAGGSYEQYF,TGTGCCAGCAAAAACGCCGGGGGCTCCTACGAGCAGTACTTC
TRBJ2-3,.,TRBV9,TRBD1,CASSSFRTGNTDTQYF,TGTGCCAGCAGCTCATTCAGGACAGGGAACACAGATACGCAGTATTTT
TRBJ1-2,.,TRBV3-1/TRBV3-2,TRBD1,CASSHRDRTNYGYTF,TGTGCCAGCAGCCACAGGGACAGGACCAACTATGGCTACACCTTC
TRBJ2-5,.,TRBV2,.,CASSEKGWRQTQYF,TGTGCCAGCAGTGAAAAGGGATGGAGGCAGACCCAGTACTTC
TRBJ2-2,.,TRBV10-2,.,CASSSGDGTGELFF,TGCGCCAGCAGTAGCGGAGACGGCACCGGGGAGCTGTTTTTT
TRBJ2-7,.,TRBV19,.,CASRSELGSYEQYF,TGTGCCAGTAGGTCCGAACTAGGGTCCTACGAGCAGTACTTC
TRBJ1-1,.,TRBV7-9,.,CASSLTEDTEAFF,TGTGCCAGCAGCTTGACAGAGGACACTGAAGCTTTCTTT
TRBJ2-7,.,TRBV7-2,TRBD2,CASSTETGLAGGRNYEQYF,TGTGCCAGCAGCACCGAAACCGGACTAGCGGGGGGCCGAAACTACGAGCAGTACTTC
TRBJ2-7,.,TRBV19,TRBD1,CASKLRDSYEQYF,TGTGCCAGTAAATTAAGGGACAGCTACGAGCAGTACTTC
TRBJ1-5,.,TRBV21-1,.,CASSSTGDQPQHF,TGTGCCAGCAGCAGCACAGGGGATCAGCCCCAGCATTTT
TRBJ2-3,.,TRBV5-1,TRBD2,CASSLGLAGGSTDTQYF,TGCGCCAGCAGCTTGGGTCTAGCGGGGGGAAGCACAGATACGCAGTATTTT
TRBJ1-6,few,TRBV27,TRBD1,CASSLFGTGGIYNSPLHF,TGTGCCAGCAGTTTATTCGGGACAGGGGGGATTTATAATTCACCCCTCCACTTT
TRBJ2-7,.,TRBV28,TRBD1,CASSPYSTGGEQYF,TGTGCCAGCAGTCCCTACTCGACAGGGGGCGAGCAGTACTTC
TRBJ1-1,.,TRBV1,.,CTSSFNLDFPRLAEAFF,TGCACCAGCAGCTTCAACCTGGACTTTCCTCGTTTGGCTGAAGCTTTCTTT
TRBJ2-1,.,TRBV15,TRBD2,CATSLPNSGAYNEQFF,TGTGCCACCAGCCTACCTAATAGCGGGGCTTACAATGAGCAGTTCTTC
TRBJ2-3,.,TRBV10-3,TRBD2,CAITGTSGATDTQYF,TGTGCCATCACCGGTACTAGCGGGGCGACAGATACGCAGTATTTT
TRBJ2-4,.,TRBV5-4,TRBD1,CASSPAGTGGGVIQYF,TGTGCCAGCAGCCCGGCCGGGACAGGGGGCGGAGTCATTCAGTACTTC
TRBJ2-7,.,TRBV6-5,.,CASSYYNRVSYEQYF,TGTGCCAGCAGTTACTACAACAGGGTCTCCTACGAGCAGTACTTC
TRBJ2-7,.,TRBV6-5,TRBD1,CASMGQLYEQYF,TGTGCCAGCATGGGACAGCTCTACGAGCAGTACTTC
TRBJ1-1,.,TRBV24-1,TRBD1,CATSEGGTGEGEAFF,TGTGCCACCAGTGAGGGGGGGACAGGGGAGGGTGAAGCTTTCTTT
TRBJ2-1,.,TRBV28,.,CASSSRADNEQFF,TGTGCCAGCAGTTCCAGGGCTGACAATGAGCAGTTCTTC
TRBJ2-1,.,TRBV28,TRBD1,CASSSPQGVGNEQFF,TGTGCCAGCAGTTCCCCACAGGGGGTGGGTAATGAGCAGTTCTTC
TRBJ1-5,.,TRBV7-8,TRBD1,CASSSRGTGNFQPQHF,TGTGCCAGCAGCTCACGCGGGACAGGGAATTTTCAGCCCCAGCATTTT
TRBJ2-1,.,TRBV7-5,.,CVRTKTGTMKAYNEQFF,TGTGTCAGAACCAAAACCGGGACTATGAAGGCCTACAATGAGCAGTTCTTC
TRBJ1-5,.,TRBV4-2,.,CASSQDRGENQPQHF,TGTGCCAGCAGCCAAGATCGAGGAGAGAATCAGCCCCAGCATTTT
TRBJ2-2,few,TRBV6-1,.,CASSESVAPTGELFF,TGTGCCAGCAGTGAATCCGTAGCTCCGACCGGGGAGCTGTTTTTT
TRBJ2-3,.,TRBV28,.,CASSLGAADTQYF,TGTGCCAGCAGTTTGGGGGCTGCAGATACGCAGTATTTT
TRBJ1-1,.,TRBV27,TRBD1,CASNSGDSMNTEAFF,TGTGCCAGCAACTCAGGGGACAGCATGAACACTGAAGCTTTCTTT
TRBJ2-7,.,TRBV14,.,CASSPGDYEQYF,TGTGCCAGCAGCCCAGGCGATTACGAGCAGTACTTC
TRBJ2-3,.,TRBV18,.,CASSPGADTQYF,TGTGCCAGCTCCCCGGGAGCAGATACGCAGTATTTT